This TCR beta chain was profiled in a study of shared clonotypes between healthy human individuals. Study details: Each donor's CD4 naive and CD4 memory cells filled three plates apiece, CD8 naive two, and CD8 memory one. Study-wide results and caveats: Clonotypes not shared had lower generation probabilities than those common to all four donors.

With regard to this clone: Its specificity is not known.

Looked up from germline, CDR1 is MNHEY and CDR2 is SMNVEV (reference sequence). The CDR3 sequence is 13 residues long. The V segment lost 8 bases and the J segment 4 bases; nucleotides outside the gene matches: 6. Sequencing used immunoSEQ multiplex PCR; TCRdb keeps in-frame clones, though not all of them. The sample gives hundreds of thousands of clones, approximately 96% of which show up once; around 0.1% is in the top ten. Naivety among CD8 cells was defined by CD45RO negativity and positive CCR7 selection, thereby excluding terminally differentiated effector memory CD45RA+ cells. Material for sequencing was naive CD8+ T cells sorted from blood. The J gene is TRBJ2-3, the V gene TRBV27; 7 bases are a match to TRBD2. The sequence derives from a woman aged 25 to 45 in good health. This CDR3 is CASAGVSADTQYF. DNA for the CDR3: TGTGCCAGCGCGGGAGTAAGTGCAGATACGCAGTATTTT.